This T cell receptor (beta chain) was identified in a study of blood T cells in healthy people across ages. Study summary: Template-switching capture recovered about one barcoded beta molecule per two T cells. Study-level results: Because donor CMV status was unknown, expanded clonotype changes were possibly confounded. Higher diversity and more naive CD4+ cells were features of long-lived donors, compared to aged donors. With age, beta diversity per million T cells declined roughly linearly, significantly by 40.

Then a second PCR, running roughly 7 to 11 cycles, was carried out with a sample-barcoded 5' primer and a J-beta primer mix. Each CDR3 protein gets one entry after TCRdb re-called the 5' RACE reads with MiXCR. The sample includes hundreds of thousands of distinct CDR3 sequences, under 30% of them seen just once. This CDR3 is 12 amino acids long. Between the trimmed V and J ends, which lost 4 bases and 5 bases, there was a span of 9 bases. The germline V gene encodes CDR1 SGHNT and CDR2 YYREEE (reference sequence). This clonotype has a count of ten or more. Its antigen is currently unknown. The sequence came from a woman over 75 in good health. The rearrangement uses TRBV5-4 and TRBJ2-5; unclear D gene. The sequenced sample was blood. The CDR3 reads CASSLQTETQYF. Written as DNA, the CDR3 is TGTGCCAGCAGCCTCCAGACGGAGACCCAGTACTTC.